These T cell receptor beta chains were read from a single sample in a study of CD8+ T cells in alopecia areata. Using immunoSEQ multiplex PCR, the repertoire was profiled, and TCRdb retains in-frame clones only, with some absent. The sample records 210,000 or so clones, around 66% being singletons. This specimen consisted of CD4+ T cells sorted from blood, obtained at roughly week 45, from a patient treated with tofacitinib. These TCRs come from a human donor with alopecia areata. Each CDR3 is given with its conserved first and last residue. A D gene is named only where the DNA matches it firmly. A row's size may be missing; if present it is once, few, many or a size class.

abundance	j_gene	v_gene	d_gene	CDR3nt	CDR3aa
once	TRBJ1-2	TRBV30	TRBD1	TGTGCCTGGACTGCCGGGACAGGGGTAAAGTATGGCTACACCTTC	CAWTAGTGVKYGYTF
-	TRBJ2-3	TRBV10-3	TRBD1	TGTGCCATCAGTACAGGGGGCGGCACAGATACGCAGTATTTT	CAISTGGGTDTQYF
-	TRBJ2-2	TRBV29-1	-	TGCAGCGTTAGGACGAACACCGGGGAGCTGTTTTTT	CSVRTNTGELFF
-	TRBJ2-3	TRBV29-1	-	TGCAGCGTTGAGGGCACAGATACGCAGTATTTT	CSVEGTDTQYF
-	TRBJ2-3	TRBV29-1	TRBD2	TGCAGCGTCACCCAACTAGCGGGGGGTCCAGATACGCAGTATTTT	CSVTQLAGGPDTQYF
once	TRBJ2-2	TRBV6-4	TRBD1	TGTGCCAGCAGTGGACAGGGCACCGGGGAGCTGTTTTTT	CASSGQGTGELFF
-	TRBJ1-6	TRBV19	TRBD1	TGTGCCAGTAGTACGGACAGGGCCGGTAATTCACCCCTCCACTTT	CASSTDRAGNSPLHF
once	TRBJ1-2	TRBV2	-	TGTGCCGGCAGTGAACACCCACTTGGCTACACCTTC	CAGSEHPLGYTF
-	TRBJ2-2	TRBV6-1	-	TGTGCCAGCAAGACAGCTCCCGGGGAGCTGTTTTTT	CASKTAPGELFF
few	TRBJ1-2	TRBV10-3	TRBD1	TGTGCCATCACTCCTGGGGCGGGGACAGGGCACAACTATGGCTACACCTTC	CAITPGAGTGHNYGYTF
-	TRBJ1-5	TRBV19	-	TGTGCCAGTAGTATCGAGGCAGGGCAGCCCCAGCATTTT	CASSIEAGQPQHF
-	TRBJ2-5	TRBV5-7	-	TGTGCCAGCCAACAAGAGACCCAGTACTTC	CASQQETQYF
few	TRBJ2-3	TRBV29-1	-	TGCAGCGCGGGGGTAACGAGAGATACGCAGTATTTT	CSAGVTRDTQYF
-	TRBJ2-7	TRBV5-1	TRBD2	TGCGCCAGCAGCTTGGGGCCCCGGGAGGACGAGCAGTACTTC	CASSLGPREDEQYF
-	TRBJ1-2	TRBV9	-	TGTGCCAGCAGCGTAGATTCCACTGCCTATGGCTACACCTTC	CASSVDSTAYGYTF
-	TRBJ2-5	TRBV2	-	TGTGCCAGCAGTGGGGGGACCCAAGAGACCCAGTACTTC	CASSGGTQETQYF
-	TRBJ1-4	TRBV27	-	TGTGCCAGCAGTTTTCGGGGAGGAAAACTGTTTTTT	CASSFRGGKLFF
few	TRBJ1-4	TRBV28	-	TGTGCCAGCAGTTTAGGGGGGAATGAAAAACTGTTTTTT	CASSLGGNEKLFF
few	TRBJ2-2	TRBV29-1	-	TGCAGCGTTGAACGACAGCCCGGGGAGCTGTTTTTT	CSVERQPGELFF
-	TRBJ2-3	TRBV4-3	-	TGCGCCAGCAGCCAAGGGCTAGCAGTCGATACGCAGTATTTT	CASSQGLAVDTQYF
-	TRBJ1-2	TRBV7-2	-	TGTGCCAGCAACAAGGGGCGGGGAGCGGGAGATGGCTACACCTTC	CASNKGRGAGDGYTF
-	TRBJ1-5	TRBV30	-	TGTGCCTGGGGGAGGAGGGGGGAGCAGCCCCAGCATTTT	CAWGRRGEQPQHF
-	TRBJ2-1	TRBV20-1	-	TGCAGATGCAGCATAGGGAATGAGCAGTTCTTC	CRCSIGNEQFF
-	TRBJ1-1	TRBV7-2	-	TGTGCCAGCAGCCCTGGGACGGCGAACACTGAAGCTTTCTTT	CASSPGTANTEAFF
few	TRBJ2-5	TRBV29-1	TRBD1	TGCAGCGTTGCCATGGGACAGGGAGGAGAGACCCAGTACTTC	CSVAMGQGGETQYF
-	TRBJ2-7	TRBV25-1	-	TGTGCCAGTGGGCATTCTTTTTCCGCGCAGTACTTC	CASGHSFSAQYF
-	TRBJ2-2	TRBV2	TRBD2	TGTGCCAGCCTCGGGTCGGCGGGGGGAGCCGGGGAGCTGTTTTTT	CASLGSAGGAGELFF
few	TRBJ2-4	TRBV5-1	TRBD1	TGCGCCAGCAGCCCTGACACCGGGACAGTGGCCAAAAACATTCAGTACTTC	CASSPDTGTVAKNIQYF
-	TRBJ1-2	TRBV6-5	-	TGTGCCAGCAGTTCTCGGACAGTTGACTATGGCTACACCTTC	CASSSRTVDYGYTF
-	TRBJ1-6	TRBV7-9	-	TGTGCCAGCAGCCCCGTTCAAACCCCTTCACCCCTCCACTTT	CASSPVQTPSPLHF